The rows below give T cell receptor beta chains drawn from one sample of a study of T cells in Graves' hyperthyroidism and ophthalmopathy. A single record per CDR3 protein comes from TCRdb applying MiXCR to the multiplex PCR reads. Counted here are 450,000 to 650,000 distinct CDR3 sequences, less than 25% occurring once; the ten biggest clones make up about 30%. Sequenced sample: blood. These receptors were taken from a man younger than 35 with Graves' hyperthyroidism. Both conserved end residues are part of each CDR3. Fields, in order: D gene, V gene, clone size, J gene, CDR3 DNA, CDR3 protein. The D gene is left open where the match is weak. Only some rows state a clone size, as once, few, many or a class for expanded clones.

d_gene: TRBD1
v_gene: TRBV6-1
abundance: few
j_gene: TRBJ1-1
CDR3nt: TGTGCCAGCAGAGGGGGACAGGGGCCAGAAGCTTTCTTT
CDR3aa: CASRGGQGPEAFF

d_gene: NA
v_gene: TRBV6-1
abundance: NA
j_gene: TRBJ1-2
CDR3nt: TGTGCCAGCAGGGACACGGCGACCATCTATGGCTACACCTTC
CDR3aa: CASRDTATIYGYTF

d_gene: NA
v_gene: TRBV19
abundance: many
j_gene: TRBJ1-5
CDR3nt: TGTGCCAGTAGTGGGCCCTTTCAGCCCCAGCATTTT
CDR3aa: CASSGPFQPQHF

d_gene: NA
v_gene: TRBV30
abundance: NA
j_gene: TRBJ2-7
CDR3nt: TGTGCCTGGAGTCCTGGGGGGACAGCCTCCTACGAGCAGTACTTC
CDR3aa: CAWSPGGTASYEQYF

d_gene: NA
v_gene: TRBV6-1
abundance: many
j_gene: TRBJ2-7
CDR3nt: TGTGCCAGCAGTGACGGCTGGGGGACCTCCTACGAGCAGTACTTC
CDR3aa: CASSDGWGTSYEQYF

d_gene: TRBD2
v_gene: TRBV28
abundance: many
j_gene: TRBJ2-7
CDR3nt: TGTGCCAGCAGCTCAGCGGGGGGGCCCGACGAGCAGTACTTC
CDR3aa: CASSSAGGPDEQYF

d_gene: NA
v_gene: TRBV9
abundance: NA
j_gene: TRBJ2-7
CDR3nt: TGTGCCAGCAGCGTAGCAGGGGTCAGCTCCTACGAGCAGTACTTC
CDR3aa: CASSVAGVSSYEQYF

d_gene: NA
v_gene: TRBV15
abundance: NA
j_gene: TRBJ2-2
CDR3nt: TGTGCCACCAGCAGAGAGAAAGGGTTCACCGGGGAGCTGTTTTTT
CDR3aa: CATSREKGFTGELFF

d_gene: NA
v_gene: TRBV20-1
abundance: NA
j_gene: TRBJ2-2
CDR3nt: TGCAGTGCTAGGCCTTGGGGCAGGGGGGGGAACGGGGAGCTGTTTTTT
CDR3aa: CSARPWGRGGNGELFF

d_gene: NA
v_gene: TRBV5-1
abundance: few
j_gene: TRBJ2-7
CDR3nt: TGCGCCAGCAGCCCCTCGAAGACAGGGAGGACCTACGAGCAGTACTTC
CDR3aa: CASSPSKTGRTYEQYF

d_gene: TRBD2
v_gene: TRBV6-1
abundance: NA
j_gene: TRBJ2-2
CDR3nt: TGTGCCAGCATAAAGGGACTAGCGGGAAACACCGGGGAGCTGTTTTTT
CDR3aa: CASIKGLAGNTGELFF

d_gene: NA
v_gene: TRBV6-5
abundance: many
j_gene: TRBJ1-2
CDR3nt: TGTGCCAGCAGTTCAAGACAGCTCCTTAACTATGGCTACACCTTC
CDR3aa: CASSSRQLLNYGYTF

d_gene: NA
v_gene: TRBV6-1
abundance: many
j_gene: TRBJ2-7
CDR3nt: TGTGCCAGCAGTGAACGTGGCGACGAGCAGTACTTC
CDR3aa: CASSERGDEQYF

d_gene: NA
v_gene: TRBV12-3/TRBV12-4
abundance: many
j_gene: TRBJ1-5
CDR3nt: TGTGCCAGCAGTTTTTTAGGGGCGGGTCAGCCCCAGCATTTT
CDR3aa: CASSFLGAGQPQHF

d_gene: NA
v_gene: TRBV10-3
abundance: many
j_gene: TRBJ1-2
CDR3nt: TGTGCCATCAGTACTGGCTACACCTTC
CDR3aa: CAISTGYTF

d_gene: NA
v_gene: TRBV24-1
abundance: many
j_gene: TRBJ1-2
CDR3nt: TGTGCCACCAGTGACCCTGGACGGGACTATGGCTACACCTTC
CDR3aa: CATSDPGRDYGYTF

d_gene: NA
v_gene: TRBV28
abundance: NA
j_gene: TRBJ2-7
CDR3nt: TGTGCCAGCAGTTTTTTAACCGACTCTCCCGGGGACGAGCAGTACTTC
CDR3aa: CASSFLTDSPGDEQYF

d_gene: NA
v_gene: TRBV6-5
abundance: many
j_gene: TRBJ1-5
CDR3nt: TGTGCCAGCAGTTCAAACGGGCAGCCCCAGCATTTT
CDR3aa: CASSSNGQPQHF

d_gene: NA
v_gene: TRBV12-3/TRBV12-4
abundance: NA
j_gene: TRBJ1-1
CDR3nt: TGTGCCAGCAGTCCCCCCGCGGGGGCTAGGACTGAAGCTTTCTTT
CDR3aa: CASSPPAGARTEAFF

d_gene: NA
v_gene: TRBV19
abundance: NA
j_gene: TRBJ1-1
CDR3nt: TGTGCCAGTAGTCCAATGGGCCCGGCCAAAGCTTTCTTT
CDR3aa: CASSPMGPAKAFF

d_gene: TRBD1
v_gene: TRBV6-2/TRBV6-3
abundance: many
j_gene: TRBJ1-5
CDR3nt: TGTGCCAGCAGGCCCCGGACAGGGAAGGACGGAGACAATCAGCCCCAGCATTTT
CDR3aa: CASRPRTGKDGDNQPQHF

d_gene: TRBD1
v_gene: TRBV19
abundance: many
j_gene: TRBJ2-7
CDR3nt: TGTGCCAGCGAGGGACAGGGACGCGAGCAGTACTTC
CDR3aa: CASEGQGREQYF

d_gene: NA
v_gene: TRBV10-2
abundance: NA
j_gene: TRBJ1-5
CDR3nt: TGCGCCAGCAGTGCAGGGTATCAGCCCCAGCATTTT
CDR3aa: CASSAGYQPQHF

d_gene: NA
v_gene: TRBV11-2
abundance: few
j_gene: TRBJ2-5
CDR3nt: TGTGCCAGCAGCTTAGGGTCGGGGTTGGGGGTGTACCAAGAGACCCAGTACTTC
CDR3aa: CASSLGSGLGVYQETQYF

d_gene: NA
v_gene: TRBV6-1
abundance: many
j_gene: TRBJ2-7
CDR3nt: TGTGCCAGCAGGAGGGTAGGGGAAGGAGCCTACGAGCAGTACTTC
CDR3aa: CASRRVGEGAYEQYF

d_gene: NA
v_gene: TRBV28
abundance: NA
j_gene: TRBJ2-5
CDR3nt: TGTGCCAGCAGTTCGGCGGGGGCTGTTGAGACCCAGTACTTC
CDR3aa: CASSSAGAVETQYF

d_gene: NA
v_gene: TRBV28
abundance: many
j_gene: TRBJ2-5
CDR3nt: TGTGCCAGCAGTTTAGGGCAGGGAGTCCAAGAGACCCAGTACTTC
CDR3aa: CASSLGQGVQETQYF

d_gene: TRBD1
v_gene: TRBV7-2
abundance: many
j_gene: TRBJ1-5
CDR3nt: TGTGCCAGCAGCCGGGCAGGGGGCCGCAATCAGCCCCAGCATTTT
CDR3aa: CASSRAGGRNQPQHF

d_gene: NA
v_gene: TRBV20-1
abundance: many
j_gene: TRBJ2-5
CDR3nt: TGCAGTGCTAGAGATGGAGAGACCCAGTACTTC
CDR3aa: CSARDGETQYF

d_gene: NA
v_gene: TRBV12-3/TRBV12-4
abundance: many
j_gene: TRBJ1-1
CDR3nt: TGTGCCAGCAGTTGGGGGGGAGCGAACACTGAAGCTTTCTTT
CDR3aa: CASSWGGANTEAFF

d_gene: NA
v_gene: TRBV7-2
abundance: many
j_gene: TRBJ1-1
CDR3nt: TGTGCCAGCAGCTTACTAGGGGGGGGCGGCACTGAAGCTTTCTTT
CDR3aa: CASSLLGGGGTEAFF

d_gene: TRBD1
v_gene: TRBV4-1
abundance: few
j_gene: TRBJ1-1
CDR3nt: TGCGCCAGCAGCCCTGAGACAGGGATGAACACTGAAGCTTTCTTT
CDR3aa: CASSPETGMNTEAFF

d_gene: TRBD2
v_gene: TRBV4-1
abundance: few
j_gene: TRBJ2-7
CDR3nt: TGCGCCAGCAGCCAATTTCAGCGGGGGCCCTACGAGCAGTACTTC
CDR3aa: CASSQFQRGPYEQYF

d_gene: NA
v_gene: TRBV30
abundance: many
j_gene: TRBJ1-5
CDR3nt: TGTGCCTGGAGTACGGGCAGGGGTAATCAGCCCCAGCATTTT
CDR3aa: CAWSTGRGNQPQHF

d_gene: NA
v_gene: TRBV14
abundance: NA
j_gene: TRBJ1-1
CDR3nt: TGTGCCAGCAGCCAAGATAACGGGGGTGCTGGATGGAACACTGAAGCTTTCTTT
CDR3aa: CASSQDNGGAGWNTEAFF

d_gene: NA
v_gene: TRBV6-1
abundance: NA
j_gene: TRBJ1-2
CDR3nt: TGTGCCAGCAGTGAGTTCGGCCGGAACTATGGCTACACCTTC
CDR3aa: CASSEFGRNYGYTF

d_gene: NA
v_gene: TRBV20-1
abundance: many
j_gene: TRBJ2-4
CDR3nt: TGCAGTGCTAGAGAAGAGGCAGGCGGGAACATTCAGTACTTC
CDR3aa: CSAREEAGGNIQYF

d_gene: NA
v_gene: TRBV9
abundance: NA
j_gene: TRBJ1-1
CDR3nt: TGTGCCAGCAGCGGGGACACAGCGAACACTGAAGCTTTCTTT
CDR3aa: CASSGDTANTEAFF

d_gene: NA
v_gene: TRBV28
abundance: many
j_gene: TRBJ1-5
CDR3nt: TGTGCCAGCATCCACAAACTAGGGGCCGGTCAGCCCCAGCATTTT
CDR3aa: CASIHKLGAGQPQHF

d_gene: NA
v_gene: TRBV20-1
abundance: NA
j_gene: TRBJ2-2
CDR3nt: TGCAGTGCTATGGTGGGGGGGGCCACCGGGGAGCTGTTTTTT
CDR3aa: CSAMVGGATGELFF

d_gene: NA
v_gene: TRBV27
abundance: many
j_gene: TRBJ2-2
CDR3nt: TGTGCCAGCAGTTTTGCAGTGAACACCGGGGAGCTGTTTTTT
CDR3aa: CASSFAVNTGELFF

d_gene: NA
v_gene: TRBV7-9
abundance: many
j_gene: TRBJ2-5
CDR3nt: TGTGCCAGCAGGTTACTGTACGGGACCCAGTACTTC
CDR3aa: CASRLLYGTQYF

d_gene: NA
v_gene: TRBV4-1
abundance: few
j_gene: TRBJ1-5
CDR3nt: TGCGCCAGCAGCCCTCGGGTGGGGGTGAGCAATCAGCCCCAGCATTTT
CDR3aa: CASSPRVGVSNQPQHF

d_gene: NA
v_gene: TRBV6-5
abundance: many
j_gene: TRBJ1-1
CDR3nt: TGTGCCAGCAGTTACGCGAATTCCCTGTGGGCTTTCTTT
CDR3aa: CASSYANSLWAFF